These T cell receptor beta chains were read from a single sample in a study of early T cells in non-severe SARS-CoV-2 infection. Each CDR3 protein gets one entry after TCRdb re-called the 5' RACE reads with MiXCR. The top ten hold about 2.7% of the sample, which has some 87,000 distinct CDR3 sequences, roughly an eighth seen once. Input material: whole blood. The receptors come from an adult who was a healthcare worker with PCR-confirmed SARS-CoV-2 infection or an uninfected control (not recorded which). Both conserved end residues are part of each CDR3. The order of the fields is CDR3 length, D gene, clone size, V gene, J gene, CDR3 protein, CDR3 DNA. The D gene is left open where the match is weak. Clone size is given for some rows only: seen once, a few or many times, or a class if the clone is expanded.

14	NA	many	TRBV5-4	TRBJ2-1	CASSPGPIYNEQFF	TGTGCCAGCAGCCCCGGACCGATTTACAATGAGCAGTTCTTC
14	NA	few	TRBV7-2	TRBJ2-3	CASSLTGAHHTQYF	TGTGCCAGCAGCTTAACTGGGGCGCATCATACGCAGTATTTT
18	NA	many	TRBV4-1	TRBJ1-6	CASSPQTTSGTSNSPLHF	TGCGCCAGCAGCCCCCAAACCACCTCGGGCACCAGTAATTCACCCCTCCACTTT
12	NA	NA	TRBV11-3	TRBJ1-6	CASSSSVPPLHF	TGTGCCAGCAGCTCCTCCGTACCACCCCTCCACTTT
15	TRBD2	few	TRBV27	TRBJ2-7	CASSRRLAGVFEQYF	TGTGCCAGCAGCCGTCGACTAGCGGGGGTATTTGAGCAGTACTTC
13	NA	NA	TRBV7-6	TRBJ2-5	CASSLAWQETQYF	TGTGCCAGCAGCTTAGCGTGGCAAGAGACCCAGTACTTC
15	NA	many	TRBV12-3/TRBV12-4	TRBJ1-3	CASSPSLGSGNTIYF	TGTGCCAGCAGTCCCAGTTTGGGTTCTGGAAACACCATATATTTT
16	NA	many	TRBV20-1	TRBJ2-1	CSASQRGGAPSDEQFF	TGCAGTGCTAGCCAGAGAGGGGGGGCCCCTAGCGATGAGCAGTTCTTC
13	NA	many	TRBV28	TRBJ2-2	CASKGFNTGELFF	TGTGCCAGCAAGGGTTTTAACACCGGGGAGCTGTTTTTT
14	NA	many	TRBV12-3/TRBV12-4	TRBJ1-1	CASSRPPMTAEAFF	TGTGCCAGCAGTCGCCCTCCTATGACGGCTGAAGCTTTCTTT
14	NA	NA	TRBV9	TRBJ2-7	CASSVGTVSYEQYF	TGTGCCAGCAGCGTAGGCACAGTCTCCTACGAGCAGTACTTC
17	TRBD2	few	TRBV20-1	TRBJ2-1	CSGQRLAGGLLNNEQFF	TGCAGTGGACAGAGACTAGCGGGAGGTCTGTTAAACAATGAGCAGTTCTTC